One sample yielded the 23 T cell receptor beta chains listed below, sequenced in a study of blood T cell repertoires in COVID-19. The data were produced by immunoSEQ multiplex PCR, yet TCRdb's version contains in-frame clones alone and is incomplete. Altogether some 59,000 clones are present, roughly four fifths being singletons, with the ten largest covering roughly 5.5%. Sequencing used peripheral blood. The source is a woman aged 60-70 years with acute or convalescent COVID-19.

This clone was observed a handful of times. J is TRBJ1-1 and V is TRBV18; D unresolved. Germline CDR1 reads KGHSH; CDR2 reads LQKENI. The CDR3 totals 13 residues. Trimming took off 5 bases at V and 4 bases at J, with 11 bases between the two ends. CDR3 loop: CASSAADVTEAFF. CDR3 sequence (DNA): TGTGCCAGCTCAGCTGCGGATGTCACTGAAGCTTTCTTT. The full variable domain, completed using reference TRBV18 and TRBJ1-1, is NAGVMQNPRHLVRRRGQEARLRCSPMKGHSHVYWYRQLPEEGLKFMVYLQKENIIDESGMPKERFSAEFPKEGPSILRIQQVVRGDSAAYFCASSAADVTEAFFGQGTRLTVV.

DNA for the CDR3: TGTGCCAGCAGCTCTATTAGGACAGCTCATGGCTACACCTTC. Translating gives CASSSIRTAHGYTF. The chain recombines TRBV7-2 with TRBJ1-2; TRBD1 might be the D (6 bases). The CDR3 sequence is 14 residues long. Germline values: CDR1 SGHTA, CDR2 FQGNSA. V lost 4 bases, J lost 6 bases, and 15 bases lay in between.

The CDR3 DNA is TGTGCCAGCAGCGTAGGTGACAGGGTCTCTGGCTACACCTTC. Residues: CASSVGDRVSGYTF. The chain has TRBV9 and TRBJ1-2; 7 bases match TRBD1. The CDR3 has 14 amino acids. V gave up 0 bases and J gave up 7 bases; unmatched junction bases: 6. CDR1 and CDR2 (germline): SGDLS, YYNGEE.

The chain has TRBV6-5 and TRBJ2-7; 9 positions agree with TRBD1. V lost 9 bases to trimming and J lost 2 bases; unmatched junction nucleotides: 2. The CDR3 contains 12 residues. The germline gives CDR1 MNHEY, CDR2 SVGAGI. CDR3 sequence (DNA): TGTGCCAGTGGGACAGGGACCTACGAGCAGTACTTC. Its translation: CASGTGTYEQYF.

The CDR3 nucleotides read TGTGCCAGCAGCGCCTTAGGGGGGGGAATAGAGACCCAGTACTTC. Amino acid sequence: CASSALGGGIETQYF. The chain links TRBV9 to TRBJ2-5, with D perhaps matching TRBD2 (7 bases). From germline, CDR1 is SGDLS and CDR2 YYNGEE. The CDR3 spans 15 residues. Trimming took 3 bases from V and 4 from J, leaving 16 bases between them.

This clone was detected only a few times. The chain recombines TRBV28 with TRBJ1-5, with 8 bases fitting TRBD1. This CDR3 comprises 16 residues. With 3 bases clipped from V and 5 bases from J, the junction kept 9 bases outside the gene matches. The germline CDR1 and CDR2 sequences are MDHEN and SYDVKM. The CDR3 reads CASSLTQGQAYQPQHF. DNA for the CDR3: TGTGCCAGCAGTTTGACCCAGGGACAGGCGTATCAGCCCCAGCATTTT.

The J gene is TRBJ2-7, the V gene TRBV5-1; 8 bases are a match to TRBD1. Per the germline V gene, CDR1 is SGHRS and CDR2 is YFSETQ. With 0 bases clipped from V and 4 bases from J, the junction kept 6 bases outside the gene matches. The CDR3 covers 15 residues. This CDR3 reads CASSLERTGRYEQYF. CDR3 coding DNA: TGCGCCAGCAGCTTGGAAAGGACAGGGCGGTACGAGCAGTACTTC.

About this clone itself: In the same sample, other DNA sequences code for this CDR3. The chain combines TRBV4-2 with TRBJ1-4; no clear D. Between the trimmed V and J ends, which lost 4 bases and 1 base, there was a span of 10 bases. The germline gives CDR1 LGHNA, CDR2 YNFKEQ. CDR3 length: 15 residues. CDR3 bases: TGTGCCAGCAGCCCGAACCGGGGAACTAATGAAAAACTGTTTTTT. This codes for CASSPNRGTNEKLFF.

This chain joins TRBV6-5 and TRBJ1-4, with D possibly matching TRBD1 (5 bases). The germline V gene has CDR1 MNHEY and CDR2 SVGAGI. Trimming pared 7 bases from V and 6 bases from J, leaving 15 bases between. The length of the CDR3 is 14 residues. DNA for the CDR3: TGTGCCAGCAAAGACCAGGGATGGGATGAAAAACTGTTTTTT. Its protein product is CASKDQGWDEKLFF.

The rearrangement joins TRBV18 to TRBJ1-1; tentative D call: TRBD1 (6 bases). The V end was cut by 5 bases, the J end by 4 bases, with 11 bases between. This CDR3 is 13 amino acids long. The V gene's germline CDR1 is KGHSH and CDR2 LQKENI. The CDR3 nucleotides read TGTGCCAGCTCAGCCTGGACAGCCACTGAAGCTTTCTTT. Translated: CASSAWTATEAFF.

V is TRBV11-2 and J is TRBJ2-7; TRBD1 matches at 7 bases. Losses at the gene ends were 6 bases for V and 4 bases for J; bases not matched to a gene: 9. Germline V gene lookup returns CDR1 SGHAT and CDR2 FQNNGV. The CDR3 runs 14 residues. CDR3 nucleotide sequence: TGTGCCAGCAGGGGACGACAGGGCAAGTACGAGCAGTACTTC. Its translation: CASRGRQGKYEQYF.

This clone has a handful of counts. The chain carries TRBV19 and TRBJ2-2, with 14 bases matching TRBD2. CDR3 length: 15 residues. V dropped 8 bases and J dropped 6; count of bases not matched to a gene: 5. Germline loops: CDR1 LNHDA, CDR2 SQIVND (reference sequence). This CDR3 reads CASVGTSGSAGELFF. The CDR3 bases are TGTGCCAGTGTCGGGACTAGCGGGAGCGCCGGGGAGCTGTTTTTT.

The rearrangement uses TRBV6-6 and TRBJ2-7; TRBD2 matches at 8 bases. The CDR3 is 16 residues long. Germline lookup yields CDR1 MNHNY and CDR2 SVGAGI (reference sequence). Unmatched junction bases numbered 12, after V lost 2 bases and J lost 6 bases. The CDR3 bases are TGTGCCAGCAGTTACCCGGGGGGGACAAGGCCTCTCGAGCAGTACTTC. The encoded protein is CASSYPGGTRPLEQYF.

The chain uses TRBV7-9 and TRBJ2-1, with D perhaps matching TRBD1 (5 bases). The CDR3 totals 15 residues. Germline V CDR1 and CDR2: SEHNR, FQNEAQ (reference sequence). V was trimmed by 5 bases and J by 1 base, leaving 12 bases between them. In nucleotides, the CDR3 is TGTGCCAGCAGCCTCAGACAGATTTCCTACAATGAGCAGTTCTTC. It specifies CASSLRQISYNEQFF.

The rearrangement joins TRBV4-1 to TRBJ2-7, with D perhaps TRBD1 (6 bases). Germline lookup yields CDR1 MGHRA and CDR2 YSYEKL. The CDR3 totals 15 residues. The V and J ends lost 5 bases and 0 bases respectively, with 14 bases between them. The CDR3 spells CASSARDTRSYEQYF. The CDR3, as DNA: TGCGCCAGCAGCGCCCGGGACACTCGCTCCTACGAGCAGTACTTC.

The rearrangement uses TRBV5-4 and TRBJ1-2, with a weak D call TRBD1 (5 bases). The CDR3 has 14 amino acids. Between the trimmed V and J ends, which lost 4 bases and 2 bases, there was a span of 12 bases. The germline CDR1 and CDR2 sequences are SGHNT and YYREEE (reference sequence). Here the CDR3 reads CASSVVQENYGYTF. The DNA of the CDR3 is TGTGCCAGCAGCGTCGTACAGGAGAACTATGGCTACACCTTC. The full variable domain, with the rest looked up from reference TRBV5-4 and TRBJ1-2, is ETGVTQSPTHLIKTRGQQVTLRCSSQSGHNTVSWYQQALGQGPQFIFQYYREEENGRGNFPPRFSGLQFPNYSSELNVNALELDDSALYLCASSVVQENYGYTFGSGTRLTVV.

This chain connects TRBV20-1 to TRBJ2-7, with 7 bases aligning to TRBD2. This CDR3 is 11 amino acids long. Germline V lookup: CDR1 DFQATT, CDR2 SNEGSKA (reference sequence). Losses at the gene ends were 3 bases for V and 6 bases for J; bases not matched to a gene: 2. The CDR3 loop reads CSASLAGEQYF. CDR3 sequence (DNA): TGCAGTGCTAGTTTAGCGGGCGAGCAGTACTTC.

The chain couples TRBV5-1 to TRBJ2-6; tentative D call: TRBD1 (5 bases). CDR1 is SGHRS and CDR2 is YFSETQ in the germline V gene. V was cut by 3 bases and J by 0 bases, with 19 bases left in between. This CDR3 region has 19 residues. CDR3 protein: CASSSRGRSQFSGANVLTF. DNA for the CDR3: TGCGCCAGCAGCTCTAGGGGAAGGTCGCAATTCTCTGGGGCCAACGTCCTGACTTTC.

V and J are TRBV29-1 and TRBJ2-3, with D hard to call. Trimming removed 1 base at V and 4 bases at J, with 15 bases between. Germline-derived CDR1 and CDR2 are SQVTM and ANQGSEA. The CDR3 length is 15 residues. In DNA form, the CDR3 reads TGCAGCGTTGAAGCTGCCCGTCCCGGTCCAGATACGCAGTATTTT. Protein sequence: CSVEAARPGPDTQYF.

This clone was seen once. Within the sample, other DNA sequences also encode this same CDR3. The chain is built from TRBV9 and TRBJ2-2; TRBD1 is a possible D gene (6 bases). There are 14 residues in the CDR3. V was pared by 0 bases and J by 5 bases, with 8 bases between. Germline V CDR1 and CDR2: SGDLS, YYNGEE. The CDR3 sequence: CASSVAGVTGELFF. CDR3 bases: TGTGCCAGCAGCGTAGCAGGGGTTACCGGGGAGCTGTTTTTT.

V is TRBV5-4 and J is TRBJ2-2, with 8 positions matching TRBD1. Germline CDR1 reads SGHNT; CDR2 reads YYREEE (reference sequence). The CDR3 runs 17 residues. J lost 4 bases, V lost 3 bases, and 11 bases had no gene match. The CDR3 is CASSSSPGGGLTGELFF. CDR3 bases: TGTGCCAGCAGCTCAAGTCCAGGGGGCGGTCTCACCGGGGAGCTGTTTTTT.

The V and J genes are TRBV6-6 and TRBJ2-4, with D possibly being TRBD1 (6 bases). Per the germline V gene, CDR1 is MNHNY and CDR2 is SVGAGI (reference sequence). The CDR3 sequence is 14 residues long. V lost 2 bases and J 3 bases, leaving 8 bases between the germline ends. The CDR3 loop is CASSYPDSKNIQYF. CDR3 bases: TGTGCCAGCAGTTACCCGGACAGCAAAAACATTCAGTACTTC.

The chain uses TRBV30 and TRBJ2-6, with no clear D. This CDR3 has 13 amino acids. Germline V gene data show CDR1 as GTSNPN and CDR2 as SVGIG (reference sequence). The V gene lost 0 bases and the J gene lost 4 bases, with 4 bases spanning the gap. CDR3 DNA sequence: TGTGCCTGGAGTGTGAGGGGGGCCAACGTCCTGACTTTC. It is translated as CAWSVRGANVLTF.